One T cell receptor (beta chain) is described in this entry. Its matching antigen is unknown. The CDR3 runs to 15 residues. CDR1 is SGHAT and CDR2 is FQNNGV in the germline V gene. Unmatched junction bases numbered 5, after V lost 5 bases and J lost 3 bases. The data originate from a study of cytomegalovirus exposure and HLA in healthy donors. Points from the study as a whole: Earlier results showed most TCR beta V segments being productive about 87% or about 30% of the time.

PCR involved 60 Vbeta and 13 Jbeta primers. The data were produced by immunoSEQ multiplex PCR, yet TCRdb's version contains in-frame clones alone and is incomplete. The table shows approximately 160,000 clones, with just under 80% occurring only once. The receptor was isolated from a woman aged 45-60 years in good health and CMV-seropositive. V usage is TRBV11-2 and J usage is TRBJ2-2, with 8 bases fitting TRBD2. Sequencing input: PBMCs. As DNA, the CDR3 is TGTGCCAGCAGCCGCGGGGGGACCTACACCGGGGAGCTGTTTTTT. Protein sequence: CASSRGGTYTGELFF.